One sample yielded the 2 T cell receptor beta chains listed below, sequenced in a study of T cell responses to AZD1222 COVID-19 vaccine (dated by TCRdb to about 2021). Per the publication, the time point label means: baseline before first vaccination. Libraries were prepared through the immunoSEQ multiplex PCR assay. Held by TCRdb, this immuneACCESS table contains in-frame sequences only and omits some clones. Under half of the omission traces to an unresolved V gene where checked; the cause of the rest is unknown. This sample is represented by roughly 120,000 clones; roughly four fifths of them were singletons. The leading ten clones occupy 3.5% to 5.5% of the sample. The starting material was peripheral blood, obtained on day 0 of AZD1222 vaccination. Receptors were obtained from an adult in good health.

The chain couples TRBV11-3 to TRBJ2-2, with 7 bases matching TRBD2. Looked up from germline, CDR1 is SGHNT and CDR2 is YENEEA. The CDR3 loop spans 18 amino acids. V shed 0 bases, J shed 6 bases, and the junction held 13 bases outside the gene matches. The CDR3 coding sequence is TGTGCCAGCAGCTTAGATGATTCGGCGGGAGCGTTTGCCGGGGAGCTGTTTTTT. Translation: CASSLDDSAGAFAGELFF.

The chain combines TRBV3-1 (or the pseudogene TRBV3-2) with TRBJ1-2, with 8 bases that match TRBD1. This CDR3 is 16 amino acids long. Germline lookup yields CDR1 LGHDT and CDR2 YNNKEL (reference sequence). Germline trimming cut 0 bases from V and 8 bases from J; bases unmatched to any gene: 11. CDR3 protein: CASSQDIGQGWEGYTF. Here the CDR3 DNA reads TGTGCCAGCAGCCAAGATATCGGACAGGGATGGGAAGGCTACACCTTC.